This TCR beta chain was sequenced during a study of blood T cell repertoires in COVID-19. This CDR3 is built from 14 residues. The germline V gene encodes CDR1 SGHRS and CDR2 YFSETQ. V was pared by 0 bases and J by 4 bases, with 5 bases between. Which cohort a participant joined came from the clinical history participants gave. TCRdb's copy holds only in-frame clones and misses some; the assay was immunoSEQ multiplex PCR. The table lists hundreds of thousands of clones, approximately 83% of them singletons. The specimen sequenced was PBMCs or T cells enriched from blood (not recorded which). This TCR came from a woman in her 40s with acute COVID-19. The chain uses TRBV5-1 and TRBJ2-6; D gene ambiguous. The CDR3 DNA is TGCGCCAGCAGCTTGGCAGGAGGGGCCAACGTCCTGACTTTC. It is translated as CASSLAGGANVLTF.